The source of this TCR beta chain is a study of blood T cell repertoires in COVID-19. The CDR3 consists of 11 residues. V lost 0 bases to trimming and J lost 11 bases, with 8 bases between them. Germline lookup yields CDR1 GTSNPN and CDR2 SVGIG (reference sequence). Original data processing: Amplification with reference gene primers provided the estimates of nucleated cell counts. Here immunoSEQ multiplex PCR was the method, and the copy in TCRdb shows in-frame clones only, minus some. From that table come the V and J calls and clone size; the DNA was used to work out D and trimming. The sample comprises about 68,000 clones, around 90% of which are singletons, and more than 3% rests with the top ten.

This TCR was sampled from a woman in her 50s with COVID-19, enrolled during active disease. The chain links TRBV30 to TRBJ2-4; a weak D match, TRBD2 (6 bases). Sequenced sample: peripheral blood. CDR3 bases: TGTGCCTGGAGTGTAGCGGGTGTTCAGTACTTC. It is translated as CAWSVAGVQYF.